These 13 T cell receptor beta chains were all obtained from the same sample, sequenced in a study of CD8 T cells in Susac syndrome. Random hexamers primed reverse transcription of about 0.45 to 1 ug RNA. TCRdb ran MiXCR on the immunoSEQ multiplex PCR reads and lists one entry per CDR3 protein. This repertoire shows fewer than 150,000 distinct CDR3 sequences, under 95% found once; its top ten account for around 0.24%. Sample: CD8+ T cells from PBMCs. These receptors came from a human donor with multiple sclerosis.

The V and J genes are TRBV19 and TRBJ1-1, with TRBD1 as a possible D gene (6 bases). Trimming left V 5 bases short and J 1 base short, with 14 bases between. The length of the CDR3 is 15 residues. Germline-derived CDR1 and CDR2 are LNHDA and SQIVND (reference sequence). The CDR3 is CASSPFGGQNTEAFF. The CDR3 nucleotides are TGTGCCAGTAGTCCCTTCGGGGGGCAGAACACTGAAGCTTTCTTT.

The V gene is TRBV6-2 or TRBV6-3, the J gene TRBJ2-7, with 7 bases that match TRBD2. CDR3 length: 15 amino acids. Germline V gives CDR1 MNHEY, CDR2 SVGEGT. With 5 bases clipped from V and 0 bases from J, the junction kept 7 bases outside the gene matches. The CDR3 region is CASSRSRTSSYEQYF. Written as DNA, the CDR3 is TGTGCCAGCAGTAGGAGTAGGACTAGCTCCTACGAGCAGTACTTC.

J is TRBJ2-3 and V is TRBV10-2; TRBD2 might be the D (5 bases). Germline V gene data show CDR1 as WSHSY and CDR2 as SAAADI. The CDR3 is 13 residues long. V was shortened by 7 bases and J by 1 base, with 9 bases between the two germline ends. This CDR3 reads CASTGAGTDTQYF. Written as DNA, the CDR3 is TGCGCCAGCACCGGAGCGGGCACAGATACGCAGTATTTT.

The rearrangement joins TRBV7-9 to TRBJ1-4; a weak D match, TRBD1 (5 bases). Looked up from germline, CDR1 is SEHNR and CDR2 is FQNEAQ (reference sequence). With 4 bases removed from V and 6 bases from J, the gap between germline ends came to 12 bases. The CDR3 spans 14 residues. Written as DNA, the CDR3 is TGTGCCAGCAGCTCCCCGGGGGAGGATGAAAAACTGTTTTTT. Translation: CASSSPGEDEKLFF.

V and J are TRBV20-1 and TRBJ2-7, with D unresolved. Germline V gene sequence: CDR1 DFQATT, CDR2 SNEGSKA (reference sequence). Trimming stripped 1 base from V and 4 bases from J, with 17 bases between. This CDR3 contains 15 residues. The CDR3 bases are TGCAGTGCTAGAGCCTCGACTCCCGTACGATACGAGCAGTACTTC. Protein: CSARASTPVRYEQYF.

The chain combines TRBV27 with TRBJ2-2; D gene uncertain. V was clipped by 1 base and J by 5 bases, with 8 bases between them. Germline-derived CDR1 and CDR2 are MNHEY and SMNVEV (reference sequence). The CDR3 sequence is 14 residues long. CDR3 bases: TGTGCCAGCAGTTTATTGGGCAGGACCGGGGAGCTGTTTTTT. This gives the protein CASSLLGRTGELFF.

The chain carries TRBV25-1 and TRBJ2-1, with D unresolved. Germline-derived CDR1 and CDR2 are MGHDK and SYGVNS. This CDR3 comprises 13 residues. Trimming removed 3 bases at V and 7 bases at J, with 10 bases between. This CDR3 is CASSDWGLNEQFF. Here the CDR3 DNA reads TGTGCCAGCAGTGATTGGGGTCTGAATGAGCAGTTCTTC.

V usage is TRBV29-1 and J usage is TRBJ2-1, with D perhaps matching TRBD1 (6 bases). This CDR3 has 12 amino acids. Deletions cut 5 bases from V and 2 bases from J, with 7 bases between. The germline V gene has CDR1 SQVTM and CDR2 ANQGSEA. DNA of the CDR3: TGCAGCGTTTGGGACACCTACAATGAGCAGTTCTTC. Translated: CSVWDTYNEQFF.

The genes are TRBV4-1 and TRBJ2-7; D tentatively reads TRBD1 or TRBD2 (5 bases each). From germline, CDR1 is MGHRA and CDR2 YSYEKL. V lost 2 bases to trimming and J lost 3 bases, with 17 bases between them. The CDR3 has 16 amino acids. The CDR3 spells CASSQNFAGTYYEQYF. The CDR3 nucleotides read TGCGCCAGCAGCCAAAACTTCGCCGGGACCTACTACGAGCAGTACTTC.

V is TRBV11-2 and J is TRBJ2-7; 12 bases fit TRBD2. The CDR3 loop spans 13 amino acids. Germline V lookup: CDR1 SGHAT, CDR2 FQNNGV. V was clipped by 9 bases and J by 4 bases; unmatched bases: 4. The CDR3 DNA reads TGTGCCAGTGAGACTAGCGGGAGTTACGAGCAGTACTTC. It is translated as CASETSGSYEQYF.

This chain connects TRBV29-1 to TRBJ2-5; D not resolved. There are 12 residues in the CDR3. V was trimmed by 0 bases and J by 3 bases, leaving 5 bases between them. Germline lookup yields CDR1 SQVTM and CDR2 ANQGSEA. The CDR3 coding sequence is TGCAGCGTTGAAGAAGGTGAAGAGACCCAGTACTTC. Its protein product is CSVEEGEETQYF.

This clonotype was observed a few times. CDR3 residues: CASSYSGYQETQYF. The CDR3 DNA follows: TGTGCCAGCAGTTACTCCGGGTACCAAGAGACCCAGTACTTC. The chain employs TRBV6-5 and TRBJ2-5; D call uncertain. The V end was cut by 0 bases, the J end by 0 bases, with 5 bases between. The CDR3 has 14 residues. Germline values: CDR1 MNHEY, CDR2 SVGAGI.

The genes are TRBV12-3 or TRBV12-4 and TRBJ2-1, with D unresolved. The CDR3 is made up of 12 amino acids. V dropped 7 bases and J dropped 1 base, with 5 bases sitting between them. The CDR3: CASTRSYNEQFF. The DNA of the CDR3 is TGTGCCAGCACCAGATCCTACAATGAGCAGTTCTTC.